Below, 11 T cell receptor beta chains from the same sample are listed, as sequenced in a study of tumor and adjacent non-tumor tissue in lung cancer. A modified ARM-PCR protocol with three rounds of nested PCR amplified TCRbeta. TCRdb reprocessed the multiplex PCR reads via MiXCR and lists one record per CDR3 protein. This sample has 100,000 to 150,000 distinct CDR3 sequences, with approximately 71% found just once. No cell sorting was done before RNA was extracted from the tissue. The sequenced sample was lung tumor tissue. The receptor set was obtained from a man aged 25 to 45 with non-small cell lung cancer.

The gene calls are TRBV20-1 and TRBJ2-3; TRBD2 is a possible D gene (6 bases). In germline, CDR1 is DFQATT, CDR2 SNEGSKA (reference sequence). There are 15 residues in the CDR3. CDR3 loop: CSPTPLGGATDTQYF. CDR3 nucleotide sequence: TGCAGCCCTACGCCCCTCGGCGGGGCCACAGATACGCAGTATTTT.

This clonotype was picked up a small number of times. This rearrangement joins TRBV5-1 to TRBJ1-3; D remains unclear. V gave up 4 bases and J gave up 0 bases, with 14 bases separating them. This CDR3 has 16 residues. Germline CDR1 is SGHRS and CDR2 is YFSETQ. CDR3: CASSPGLWSSGNTIYF. CDR3 sequence (DNA): TGCGCCAGCAGCCCAGGACTGTGGAGCTCTGGAAACACCATATATTTT. Looking up the rest from reference TRBV5-1 and TRBJ1-3 gives the full variable domain: KAGVTQTPRYLIKTRGQQVTLSCSPISGHRSVSWYQQTPGQGLQFLFEYFSETQRNKGNFPGRFSGRQFSNSRSEMNVSTLELGDSALYLCASSPGLWSSGNTIYFGEGSWLTVV.

As concerns this clonotype: Its ends do not fully match the called genes, so a read error is possible. The chain uses TRBV20-1 and TRBJ1-1, with 7 bases that match TRBD1. The length of the CDR3 is 14 residues. Germline V gene lookup returns CDR1 DFQATT and CDR2 SNEGSKA (reference sequence). The CDR3 here is CSVRDRTGNTEAFF. In DNA, the CDR3 is TGCAGTGTTAGGGATCGGACAGGCAACACTGAGGCTTTCTTT.

The chain couples TRBV5-1 to TRBJ2-2, with D unresolved. From germline, CDR1 is SGHRS and CDR2 YFSETQ. V shed 5 bases and J shed 3 bases, with 11 bases lying between them. The CDR3 runs 14 residues. The CDR3 bases are TGCGCCAGCAGTTTAGCTGGTTACACCGGGGAGCTGTTTTTT. Protein product: CASSLAGYTGELFF.

The chain combines TRBV4-3 with TRBJ2-7; 9 bases agree with TRBD2. Trimming took 0 bases from V and 3 from J; bases not matched to a gene: 6. Germline V gives CDR1 LGHNA, CDR2 YSLEER. The CDR3 spans 16 residues. CDR3 loop: CASSQDLAGGGYEQYF. The CDR3 bases are TGCGCCAGCAGCCAAGATCTGGCGGGGGGGGGCTACGAGCAGTACTTC.

A remark on this clonotype: A much larger clone is a single base away; this may be a read error. V usage is TRBV6-5 and J usage is TRBJ1-3; 9 bases map to TRBD1. CDR1 and CDR2 from the germline V gene are MNHEY and SVGAGI. V gave up 6 bases and J gave up 8 bases; unmatched junction bases: 11. This CDR3 spans 15 amino acids. CDR3 in amino acids: CASRADRGSAYTIYF. The CDR3 DNA is TGTGCCAGCAGAGCGGACAGGGGATCTGCATACACCATATATTTT.

This clonotype has at least ten counts. The CDR3 reads CASSYGGQGTYPDTQYF. For the CDR3, the DNA is TGTGCCAGCAGTTACGGAGGACAGGGCACGTATCCAGATACGCAGTATTTT. The chain carries TRBV6-6 and TRBJ2-3; TRBD1 aligns across 8 bases. The CDR3 runs 17 residues. The V and J ends lost 2 bases and 4 bases, in that order; junction bases with no gene match: 11. In germline, CDR1 is MNHNY, CDR2 SVGAGI (reference sequence).

Concerning this clonotype: At one end the junction does not follow the germline gene, possibly because of a read error. The chain combines TRBV20-1 with TRBJ1-1; D is unclear. Looked up from germline, CDR1 is DFQATT and CDR2 is SNEGSKA (reference sequence). CDR3 size: 14 residues. The CDR3 reads CSARTAGINTEDFF. CDR3 DNA sequence: TGCAGTGCTAGAACCGCTGGGATTAACACTGAAGATTTCTTT.

This clonotype has at least ten counts. The J gene is TRBJ1-3, the V gene TRBV20-1, with D uncertain. CDR1 and CDR2 from the germline V gene are DFQATT and SNEGSKA (reference sequence). The CDR3 runs to 11 residues. With 4 bases removed from V and 7 bases from J, the gap between germline ends came to 8 bases. Here the CDR3 reads CSATRWNTIYF. The CDR3 DNA reads as TGCAGTGCTACCCGTTGGAACACCATATATTTT.

With respect to this clonotype: A much larger clone is a single base away; this may be a read error. J is TRBJ2-3 and V is TRBV20-1; 10 nucleotides match TRBD2. This CDR3 has 16 residues. Germline V gene lookup returns CDR1 DFQATT and CDR2 SNEGSKA (reference sequence). V dropped 8 bases and J dropped 3; count of bases not matched to a gene: 14. CDR3 coding DNA: TGCAGTACTTCCCGAGCTAGCGGGAGAGGGACAGATACGCAGTATTTT. It specifies CSTSRASGRGTDTQYF.

On this clonotype itself: Mismatch with germline at one junction end may stem from a read error. The gene calls are TRBV4-1 and TRBJ2-1; 9 positions agree with TRBD2. Germline CDR1 and CDR2: MGHRA and YSYEKL. The CDR3 is 21 amino acids. CDR3 loop: CASSQDIKRGVLLSSYNEQFF. The DNA of the CDR3 is TGCGCCAGCAGCCAAGATATCAAGCGGGGGGTTCTACTGAGCTCCTACAATGAGCAATTCTTC.